Listed below are T cell receptor beta chains from one sample, sequenced in a study of CD8 T cells in ankylosing spondylitis. TCRdb called the 5' RACE reads again in MiXCR, with one record for every CDR3 protein. The table lists approximately 290,000 distinct CDR3 sequences, less than 25% of them singletons. Specimen: blood, either unsorted or a sorted T cell fraction (not recorded which). The receptor set was obtained from a female donor with ankylosing spondylitis or in good health (not recorded which). Each CDR3 is given with its conserved first and last residue. Fields, in order: J gene, clone size, D gene, V gene, CDR3 DNA, CDR3 protein. A D gene is named only where the DNA matches it firmly. Part of the rows lack a size; the others show once, few, many or a class for expanded clones.

>TRBJ2-3|.|TRBD2|TRBV11-2
TGTGCCAGCAGCTTAAGAATTCGGACTAGCGGGAGAGTGGTAGATACGCAGTATTTT
CASSLRIRTSGRVVDTQYF
>TRBJ2-1|few|.|TRBV6-5
TGTGCCAGCAGTTACCGTTCCGGGACGGCGTGGGGTGAGCAGTTCTTC
CASSYRSGTAWGEQFF
>TRBJ2-1|.|TRBD2|TRBV7-2
TGTGCCAGCAGCTTAGGGTGGCAGCGGGAGGGCGATGAGCAGTTCTTC
CASSLGWQREGDEQFF
>TRBJ2-1|many|TRBD2|TRBV29-1
TGCAGCGCCAGGACTAGATTCCTCAATGAGCAGTTCTTC
CSARTRFLNEQFF
>TRBJ2-3|.|.|TRBV18
TGTGCCAGCTCACCGGTTAGGGGCCAGAGCACAGATACGCAGTATTTT
CASSPVRGQSTDTQYF
>TRBJ2-5|many|TRBD2|TRBV7-2
TGTGCCAGCAGCTGGGGCCCGGCGGGAGAGGAGACCCAGTACTTC
CASSWGPAGEETQYF
>TRBJ2-7|.|.|TRBV5-5
TGTGCCAGCAGCTTTGGGACAAACCCCTACGAGCAGTACTTC
CASSFGTNPYEQYF
>TRBJ2-6|few|.|TRBV7-2
TGTGCCAGCAGTGAAATCGGGGCTGGGGCCAACGTCCTGACTTTC
CASSEIGAGANVLTF
>TRBJ2-7|.|TRBD2|TRBV5-1
TGCGCCAGCAGCGAACTAGCGGGAATGAAAAAGCAGTACTTC
CASSELAGMKKQYF
>TRBJ2-5|.|TRBD2|TRBV29-1
TGCAGCGTACCCCCGGCTAGCGGGGCCCAAGAGACCCAGTACTTC
CSVPPASGAQETQYF
>TRBJ2-1|few|.|TRBV20-1
TGCAGCGGGGTGGGACCAAACAGATACAATGAGCAGTTCTTC
CSGVGPNRYNEQFF
>TRBJ2-5|.|.|TRBV10-3
TGTGCCATCCGGGAGAGGGAGACCCAGTACTTC
CAIRERETQYF
>TRBJ1-1|few|.|TRBV7-9
TGTGCCAGCAGCTCAGTAGACTTTACTGAAGCTTTCTTT
CASSSVDFTEAFF
>TRBJ2-3|few|TRBD2|TRBV5-1
TGCGCCAGCAGCGGGGGACTAGCGGGAGATACGCAGTATTTT
CASSGGLAGDTQYF
>TRBJ2-5|few|TRBD2|TRBV10-3
TGTGCCATCAGAGGGGTAGCGGGAGGGATGGCGCAAGAGACCCAGTACTTC
CAIRGVAGGMAQETQYF
>TRBJ2-7|.|TRBD2|TRBV7-2
TGTGCCAGCAGCCCAGTGACTAGCGGATCCTACGAGCAGTACTTC
CASSPVTSGSYEQYF
>TRBJ2-3|.|.|TRBV5-1
TGCGCCAGCAGCTTTTCCCGCGGTACGGCGGGTACGCAGTATTTT
CASSFSRGTAGTQYF
>TRBJ1-6|.|.|TRBV2
TGTGCCAGCAGTGAAAGGGCCGGTGAAAATTCACCCCTCCACTTT
CASSERAGENSPLHF
>TRBJ2-6|.|.|TRBV19
TGTGCCAGTAGTATCCGACAGGCTGGGGCCAACGTCCTGACTTTC
CASSIRQAGANVLTF
>TRBJ2-3|.|.|TRBV7-8
TGTGCCAGCAGCGTCCGCTCCCCTAGCACAGATACGCAGTATTTT
CASSVRSPSTDTQYF
>TRBJ2-3|few|.|TRBV12-3/TRBV12-4
TGTGCCAGCAGGGGGGCGGAGGGGTCCGATACGCAGTATTTT
CASRGAEGSDTQYF
>TRBJ2-2|few|.|TRBV15
TGTGCCACCAGCAGAGATGTTAATGCCGGGGAGCTGTTTTTT
CATSRDVNAGELFF
>TRBJ2-1|.|.|TRBV29-1
TGCAGCGTTGAAGATAGGGAAAGTTACAATGAGCAGTTCTTC
CSVEDRESYNEQFF
>TRBJ2-1|few|.|TRBV6-6
TGTGCCAGCAGAATAGCGGACAATGAGCAGTTCTTC
CASRIADNEQFF
>TRBJ2-5|many|.|TRBV7-8
TGTGCCAGCAGGTTTCGGGTTGGCGAGACCCAGTACTTC
CASRFRVGETQYF
>TRBJ1-6|.|TRBD1|TRBV2
TGTGCCAGCAGCAAGGGGACAGAACCAAATTCACCCCTCCACTTT
CASSKGTEPNSPLHF
>TRBJ1-3|few|.|TRBV12-3/TRBV12-4
TGTGCCAGCAGTTCGGGTCCCGGAAACACCATATATTTT
CASSSGPGNTIYF
>TRBJ1-2|.|.|TRBV28
TGTGCCAGCAGCCGGGGGAGACGGTTAAACTATGGCTACACCTTC
CASSRGRRLNYGYTF
>TRBJ1-1|.|.|TRBV2
TGTGCCAGCAGTGAGGTTGGGGAAGCTTTCTTT
CASSEVGEAFF
>TRBJ2-3|few|.|TRBV7-2
TGTGCCAGCAGCTTTCGCACAGATACGCAGTATTTT
CASSFRTDTQYF
>TRBJ2-7|.|TRBD1|TRBV12-3/TRBV12-4
TGTGCCAGCAGATGGACAGGGGGTTCCTACGAGCAGTACTTC
CASRWTGGSYEQYF
>TRBJ2-7|few|.|TRBV20-1
TGCAGTGCTAGAGTGGACAGCTACGAGCAGTACTTC
CSARVDSYEQYF
>TRBJ2-7|few|.|TRBV7-6
TGTGCCAGCCCTTGGGGTGGGGTGCAGTACTTC
CASPWGGVQYF
>TRBJ2-2|.|TRBD2|TRBV11-2
TGTGCCAGCAGCTTAGAGCGACTAGCGGTAACCGGGGAGCTGTTTTTT
CASSLERLAVTGELFF
>TRBJ2-1|few|TRBD2|TRBV7-2
TGTGCCAGCAGCAGAACCGGGACTAGCGGTGACAATGAGCAGTTCTTC
CASSRTGTSGDNEQFF
>TRBJ2-1|many|.|TRBV29-1
TGCAGCGTCCACCCCCGACTAGTAGTGAATGAGCAGTTCTTC
CSVHPRLVVNEQFF
>TRBJ2-7|few|.|TRBV12-3/TRBV12-4
TGTGCCAGCAGTCCCAGTGAGCGGACCTACGAGCAGTACTTC
CASSPSERTYEQYF
>TRBJ2-1|.|TRBD2|TRBV27
TGTGCCAGCAGTTACTCGGGCGGGAGGTTCTACAATGAGCAGTTCTTC
CASSYSGGRFYNEQFF
>TRBJ2-5|.|.|TRBV25-1
TGTGCCAGCAGTGCGGCAGGGCGGTTCGGGATGGAGACCCAGTACTTC
CASSAAGRFGMETQYF
>TRBJ2-1|few|TRBD2|TRBV7-2
TGTGCCAGCAGCTTAGCCCTAGCGGGAAGCAATGAGCAGTTCTTC
CASSLALAGSNEQFF
>TRBJ1-1|many|.|TRBV12-3/TRBV12-4
TGTGCCAGCAGTTTCGGGGGGAGAAACACTGAAGCTTTCTTT
CASSFGGRNTEAFF
>TRBJ2-7|few|TRBD2|TRBV20-1
TGCAGTGCTCTGACCACCCGACTAGCGGGATACGAGCAGTACTTC
CSALTTRLAGYEQYF